This T cell receptor (beta chain) was recovered during a study of metastatic and nonmetastatic thyroid tumors. Study context: Blood and tumor or nodule tissue repertoires from malignant and benign thyroid patients were compared. Overall study results and limits: Reports indicated that malignant thyroid tumors showed significantly higher TCR beta diversity than benign nodules did, in blood and tumor.

Per the original methods: Clinicopathological groups differed in CDR3, with these differences serving to build a distant-metastasis classifier for papillary thyroid cancer. With MiXCR, TCRdb called clones anew from the PCR reads. The V and J calls shown here were made by TCRdb, not taken from the authors' results. The table records tens of thousands of clones, about a sixth of them present only once. The CDR3 has 15 residues. CDR1 and CDR2 from the germline V gene are SGHNT and YYREEE (reference sequence). J gave up 6 bases and V 2 bases, and 8 bases lay outside the gene matches. Prior to thyroid surgery, none of the patients had received any treatment. This clone was picked up many times. What it binds is unknown.

The V gene is TRBV5-4, the J gene TRBJ2-1; 7 nucleotides agree with TRBD2. The sample taken for sequencing was blood. The TCR originated in a female donor with papillary thyroid cancer or a benign thyroid nodule (not recorded which). Some clones in this sample may be carry-over from other donors' samples. The CDR3 sequence is CASSFGTIRTNEQFF. The CDR3, as DNA: TGTGCCAGCAGCTTTGGGACTATACGGACCAATGAGCAGTTCTTC.